The clone carrying this TCR beta chain occurred a few times. Its cognate antigen is unknown. Using its own MiXCR run on the 5' RACE reads, TCRdb lists one record per CDR3 protein. The sample shows roughly 280,000 distinct CDR3 sequences, approximately 8% of them seen only once. The data derive from a study of T-cell memory formation after mild COVID-19. The study, taken as a whole, reports: The finding that pre-infection memory included some responding clones suggested that cross-reactive memory joined.

CDR1 MNHNS and CDR2 SASEGT come from the germline V gene. V was shortened by 1 base and J by 2 bases, with 10 bases between the two germline ends. This CDR3 has 15 amino acids. Sequencing was performed on PBMCs or a T cell subset sorted from them (not recorded which). This clonotype was obtained from a man between 18 and 35 years old who had mild COVID-19 (a few samples of this study predate the infection). Cell type and time point are not known. This chain links TRBV6-1 with TRBJ2-3; D ambiguous. The CDR3 spells CASSEGTGPTDTQYF. As DNA, the CDR3 is TGTGCCAGCAGTGAAGGTACTGGACCCACAGATACGCAGTATTTT.